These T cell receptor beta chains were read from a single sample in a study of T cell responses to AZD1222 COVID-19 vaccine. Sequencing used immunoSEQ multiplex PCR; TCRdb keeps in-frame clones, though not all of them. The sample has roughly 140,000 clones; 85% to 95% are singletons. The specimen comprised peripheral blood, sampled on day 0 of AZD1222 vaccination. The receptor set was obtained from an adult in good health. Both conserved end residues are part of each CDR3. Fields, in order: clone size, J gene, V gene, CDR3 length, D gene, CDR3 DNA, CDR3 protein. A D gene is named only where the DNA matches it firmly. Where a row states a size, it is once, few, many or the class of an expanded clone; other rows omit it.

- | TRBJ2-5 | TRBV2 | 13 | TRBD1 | TGTGCCAGCTCAGGGGGTACTGGAGAGACCCAGTACTTC | CASSGGTGETQYF
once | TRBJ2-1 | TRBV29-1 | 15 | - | TGCAGCGTTGAAGCTCCCAACGACGCCTACAATGAGCAGTTCTTC | CSVEAPNDAYNEQFF
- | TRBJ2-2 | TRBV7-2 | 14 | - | TGTGCCAGCAGCTCTAAAGACAGGACCGGGGAGCTGTTTTTT | CASSSKDRTGELFF
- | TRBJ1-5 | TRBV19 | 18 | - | TGTGCCAGTAGCCTAATCACCGGGGGGGCCCTTAGGAATCAGCCCCAGCATTTT | CASSLITGGALRNQPQHF
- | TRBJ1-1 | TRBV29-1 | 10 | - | TGCAGCGTTCAAGTCCCTGAAGCTTTCTTT | CSVQVPEAFF
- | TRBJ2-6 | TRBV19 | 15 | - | TGTGCCAGTAGTACCGAAGGTTCTGGGGCCAACGTCCTGACTTTC | CASSTEGSGANVLTF
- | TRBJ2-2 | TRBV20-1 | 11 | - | TGCAGTGCCCGTCACACCGGGGAGCTGTTTTTT | CSARHTGELFF
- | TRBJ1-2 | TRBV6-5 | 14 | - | TGTGCCAGCAGTTACGGAGGCTCTAACTATGGCTACACCTTC | CASSYGGSNYGYTF
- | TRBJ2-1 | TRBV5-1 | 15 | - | TGCGCCAGCGGCCGGGACATCCTAACCTACAATGAGCAGTTCTTC | CASGRDILTYNEQFF
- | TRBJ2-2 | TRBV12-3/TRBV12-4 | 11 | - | TGTGCCAGCAGCCCCGCCGGGGAGCTGTTTTTT | CASSPAGELFF
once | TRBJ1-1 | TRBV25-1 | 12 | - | TGTGCCAGCAGTGAACGGAACACTGAAGCTTTCTTT | CASSERNTEAFF